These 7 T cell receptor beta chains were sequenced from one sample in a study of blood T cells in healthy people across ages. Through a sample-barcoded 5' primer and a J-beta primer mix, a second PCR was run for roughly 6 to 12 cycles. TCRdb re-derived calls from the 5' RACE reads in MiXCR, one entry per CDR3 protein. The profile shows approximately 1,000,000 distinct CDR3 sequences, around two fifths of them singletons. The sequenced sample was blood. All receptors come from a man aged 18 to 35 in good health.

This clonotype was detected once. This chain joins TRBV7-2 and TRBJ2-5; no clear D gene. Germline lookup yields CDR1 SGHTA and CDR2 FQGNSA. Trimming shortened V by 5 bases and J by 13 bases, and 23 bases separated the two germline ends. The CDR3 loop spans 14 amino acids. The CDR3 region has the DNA TGTGCCAGCAGCCTGAGGCAGGTGGGCTACGAGCGGTACTTC. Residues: CASSLRQVGYERYF. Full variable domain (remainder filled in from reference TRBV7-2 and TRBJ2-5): GAGVSQSPSNKVTEKGKDVELRCDPISGHTALYWYRQSLGQGLEFLIYFQGNSAPDKSGLPSDRFSAERTGGSVSTLTIQRTQQEDSAVYLCASSLRQVGYERYFGPGTRLLVL.

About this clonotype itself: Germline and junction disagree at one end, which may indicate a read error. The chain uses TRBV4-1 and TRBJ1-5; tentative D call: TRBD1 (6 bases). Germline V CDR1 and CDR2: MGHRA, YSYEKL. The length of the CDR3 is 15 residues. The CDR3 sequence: CASSPIQGGNQPKHF. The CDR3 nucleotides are TGCGCCAGCAGCCCAATACAGGGCGGCAATCAGCCCAAGCATTTT.

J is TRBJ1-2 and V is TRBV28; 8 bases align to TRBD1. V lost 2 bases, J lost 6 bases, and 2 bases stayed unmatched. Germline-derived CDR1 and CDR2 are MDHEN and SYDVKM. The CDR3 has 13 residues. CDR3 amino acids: CASSLTTGDGYTF. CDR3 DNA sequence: TGTGCCAGCAGTTTAACGACAGGGGATGGCTACACCTTC.

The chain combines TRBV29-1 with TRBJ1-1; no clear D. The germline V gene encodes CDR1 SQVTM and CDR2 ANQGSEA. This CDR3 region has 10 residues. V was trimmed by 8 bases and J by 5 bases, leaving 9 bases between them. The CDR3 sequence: CSSGMTEAFF. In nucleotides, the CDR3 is TGCAGCTCTGGAATGACTGAAGCTTTCTTT.

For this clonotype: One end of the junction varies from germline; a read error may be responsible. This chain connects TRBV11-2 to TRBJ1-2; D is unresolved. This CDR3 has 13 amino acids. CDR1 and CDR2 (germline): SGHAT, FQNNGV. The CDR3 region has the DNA TGTGTCAGCAGCCCGGACCATAACTATGGCTACACCTTC. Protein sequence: CVSSPDHNYGYTF.

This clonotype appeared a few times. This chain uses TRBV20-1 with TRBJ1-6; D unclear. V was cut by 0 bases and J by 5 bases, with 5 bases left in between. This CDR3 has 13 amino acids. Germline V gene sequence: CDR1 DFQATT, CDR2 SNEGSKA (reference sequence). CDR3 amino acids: CSARDSNNSPLHF. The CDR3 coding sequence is TGCAGTGCTAGAGATTCTAATAATTCACCCCTCCACTTT.

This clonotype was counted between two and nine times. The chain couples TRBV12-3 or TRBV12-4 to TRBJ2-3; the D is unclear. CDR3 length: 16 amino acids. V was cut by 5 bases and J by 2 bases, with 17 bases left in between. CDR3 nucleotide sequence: TGTGCCAGCAGTGCATCCATCGGCAGCCACACAGATACGCAGTATTTT. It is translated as CASSASIGSHTDTQYF.